This TCR beta chain emerged from a study of T cell repertoires in cytomegalovirus infection. Overall study context: Carrying CMV and the relevant HLA type showed in public TCR beta signatures. Whole-study results and caveats: The study identified carriers of CMV plus the relevant HLA from cumulative public TCR beta family frequency.

This CDR3 spans 16 amino acids. The ends lost 3 bases at V and 0 bases at J; junction bases unmatched: 5. Germline CDR1 and CDR2: SGDLS and YYNGEE. About this clonotype: What it binds is unknown.

TCRdb re-derived calls from the reads in MiXCR, one entry per CDR3 protein. Here the sample spans some 600,000 distinct CDR3 sequences, approximately 24% being singletons. The specimen sequenced was CD8+ T cells from PBMCs. The chain joins TRBV9 to TRBJ2-2, with 7 bases matching TRBD1. This receptor was obtained from a human donor in good health (CMV status not recorded). Some clones in this sample may be carry-over from other donors' samples. The CDR3 DNA reads TGTGCCAGCAGCGACTCGGACAGGCCGAACACCGGGGAGCTGTTTTTT. Its protein is CASSDSDRPNTGELFF.